The clone carrying this T cell receptor beta chain was counted only a few times. The antigen is undetermined. Sequencing used immunoSEQ multiplex PCR; TCRdb keeps in-frame clones, though not all of them. Here the sample spans about 110,000 clones, about 86% being singletons. This sample stems from a study of T cell responses to AZD1222 COVID-19 vaccine. Study observations and caveats: The reported proportion of spike-specific TCRs targeting unmutated variant regions was nearly half. Seropositive status at baseline applied to only 6 or 7 AZD1222 recipients.

CDR1 is KGHSH and CDR2 is LQKENI in the germline V gene. V shed 3 bases, J shed 2 bases, and the junction held 3 bases outside the gene matches. The CDR3 covers 14 residues. The source is an adult in good health. The material sequenced was peripheral blood, taken on day 0 of AZD1222 vaccination. This chain links TRBV18 with TRBJ2-5; the match to TRBD1 covers 7 bases. The CDR3 here is CASSPPGQQETQYF. CDR3 nucleotides: TGTGCCAGCTCACCTCCGGGACAGCAAGAGACCCAGTACTTC. Using reference TRBV18 and TRBJ2-5 for the parts outside the CDR3, the full variable domain is NAGVMQNPRHLVRRRGQEARLRCSPMKGHSHVYWYRQLPEEGLKFMVYLQKENIIDESGMPKERFSAEFPKEGPSILRIQQVVRGDSAAYFCASSPPGQQETQYFGPGTRLLVL.